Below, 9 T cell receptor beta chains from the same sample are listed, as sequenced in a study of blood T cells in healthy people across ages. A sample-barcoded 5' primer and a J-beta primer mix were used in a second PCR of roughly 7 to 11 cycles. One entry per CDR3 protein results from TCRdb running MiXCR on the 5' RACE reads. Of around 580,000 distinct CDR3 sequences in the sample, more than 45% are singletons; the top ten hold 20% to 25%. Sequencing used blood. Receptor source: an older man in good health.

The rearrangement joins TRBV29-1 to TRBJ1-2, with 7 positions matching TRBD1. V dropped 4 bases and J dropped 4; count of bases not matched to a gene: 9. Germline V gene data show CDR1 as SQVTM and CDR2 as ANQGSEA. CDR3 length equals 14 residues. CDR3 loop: CSVGAGQTSYGYTF. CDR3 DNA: TGCAGCGTTGGGGCGGGACAGACCTCCTATGGCTACACCTTC. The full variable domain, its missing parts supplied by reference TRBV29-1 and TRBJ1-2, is SAVISQKPSRDICQRGTSLTIQCQVDSQVTMMFWYRQQPGQSLTLIATANQGSEATYESGFVIDKFPISRPNLTFSTLTVSNMSPEDSSIYLCSVGAGQTSYGYTFGSGTRLTVV.

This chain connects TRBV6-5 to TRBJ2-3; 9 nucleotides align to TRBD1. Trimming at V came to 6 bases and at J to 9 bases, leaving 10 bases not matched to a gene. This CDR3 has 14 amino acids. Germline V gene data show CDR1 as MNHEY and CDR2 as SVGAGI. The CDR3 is CASSRPGQGATQYF. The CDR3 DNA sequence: TGTGCCAGCAGCCGCCCGGGACAGGGAGCGACGCAGTATTTT.

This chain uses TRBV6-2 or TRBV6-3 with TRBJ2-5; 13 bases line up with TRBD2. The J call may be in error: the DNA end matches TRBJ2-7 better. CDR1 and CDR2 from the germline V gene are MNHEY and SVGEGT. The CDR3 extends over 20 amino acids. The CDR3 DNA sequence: TGTGCCAGCAGTTACCCTCAGGGAACTAGCGGGAGGGCAAGGACCTACGAGCAGTACTTC. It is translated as CASSYPQGTSGRARTYEQYF.

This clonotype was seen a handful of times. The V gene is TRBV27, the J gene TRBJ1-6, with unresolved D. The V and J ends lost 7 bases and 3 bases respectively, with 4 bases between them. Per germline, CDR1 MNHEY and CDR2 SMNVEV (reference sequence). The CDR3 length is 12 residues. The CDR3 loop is CASNGYNSPLHF. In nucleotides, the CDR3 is TGTGCCAGCAATGGCTATAATTCACCCCTCCACTTT.

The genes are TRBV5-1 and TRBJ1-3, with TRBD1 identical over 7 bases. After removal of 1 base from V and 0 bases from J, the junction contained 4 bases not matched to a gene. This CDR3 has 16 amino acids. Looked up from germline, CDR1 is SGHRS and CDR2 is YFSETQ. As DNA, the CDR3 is TGCGCCAGCAGCTTGACGGGACAGAGCTCTGGAAACACCATATATTTT. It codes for CASSLTGQSSGNTIYF.

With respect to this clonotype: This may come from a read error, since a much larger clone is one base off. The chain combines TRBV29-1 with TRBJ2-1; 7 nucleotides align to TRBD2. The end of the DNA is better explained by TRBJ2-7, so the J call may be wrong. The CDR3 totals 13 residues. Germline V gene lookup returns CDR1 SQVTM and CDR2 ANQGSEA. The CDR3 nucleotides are TGCAGCGGCCTCGGGACTACCTACAATGAGCAGTACTTC. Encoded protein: CSGLGTTYNEQYF.

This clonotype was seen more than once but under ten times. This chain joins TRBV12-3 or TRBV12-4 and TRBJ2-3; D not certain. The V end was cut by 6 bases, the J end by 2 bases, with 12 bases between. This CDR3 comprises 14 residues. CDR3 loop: CASSTPAFTDTQYF. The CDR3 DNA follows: TGTGCCAGCAGCACGCCGGCGTTCACAGATACGCAGTATTTT.

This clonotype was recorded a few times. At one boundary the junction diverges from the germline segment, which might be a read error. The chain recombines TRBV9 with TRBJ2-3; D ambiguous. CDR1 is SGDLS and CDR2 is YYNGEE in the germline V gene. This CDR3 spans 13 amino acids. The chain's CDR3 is CASSVVLADTQYF. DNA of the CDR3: TGCGCCAGCAGCGTGGTTCTCGCAGATACGCAGTATTTT. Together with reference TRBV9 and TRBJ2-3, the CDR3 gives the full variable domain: DSGVTQTPKHLITATGQRVTLRCSPRSGDLSVYWYQQSLDQGLQFLIQYYNGEERAKGNILERFSAQQFPDLHSELNLSSLELGDSALYFCASSVVLADTQYFGPGTRLTVL.

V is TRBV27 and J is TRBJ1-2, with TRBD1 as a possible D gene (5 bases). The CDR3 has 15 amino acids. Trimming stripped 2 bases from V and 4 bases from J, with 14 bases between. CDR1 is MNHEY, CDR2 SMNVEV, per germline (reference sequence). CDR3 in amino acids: CASSLGSGRGYGYTF. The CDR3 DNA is TGTGCCAGCAGTTTAGGGTCAGGGCGAGGCTATGGCTACACCTTC.